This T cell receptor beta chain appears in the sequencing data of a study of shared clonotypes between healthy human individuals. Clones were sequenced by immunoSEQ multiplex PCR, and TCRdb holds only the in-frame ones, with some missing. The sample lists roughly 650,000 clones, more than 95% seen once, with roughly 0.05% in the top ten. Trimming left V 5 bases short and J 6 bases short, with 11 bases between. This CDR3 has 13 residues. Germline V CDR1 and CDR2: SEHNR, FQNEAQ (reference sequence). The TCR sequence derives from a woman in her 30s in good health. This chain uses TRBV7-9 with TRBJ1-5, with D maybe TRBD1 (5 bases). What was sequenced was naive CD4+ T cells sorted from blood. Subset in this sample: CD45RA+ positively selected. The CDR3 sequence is CASSLRGGQPQHF. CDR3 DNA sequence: TGTGCCAGCAGCCTACGCGGGGGTCAGCCCCAGCATTTT.